The rows below give T cell receptor beta chains drawn from one sample of a study of shared clonotypes between healthy human individuals. Some clones are missing from TCRdb's copy, which holds only in-frame ones; the method was immunoSEQ multiplex PCR. The top ten clones hold more than 0.12% of a sample with approximately 2.5 million clones, over 85% of them seen once. Source material: naive CD4+ T cells sorted from blood. All receptors come from a man between 18 and 35 years old in good health. The CDR3 runs from the conserved cysteine through the conserved F or W. Fields, in order: CDR3 length, V gene, CDR3 protein.

len: 14; v_gene: TRBV7-2; CDR3aa: CASSPSEVSYGYTF
len: 13; v_gene: TRBV11-2; CDR3aa: CASRSRDRVGYTF
len: 17; v_gene: TRBV4-1; CDR3aa: CASSSPREGRMNTEAFF
len: 12; v_gene: TRBV28; CDR3aa: CASSPGDTEAFF
len: 16; v_gene: TRBV4-1; CDR3aa: CASSPVLGARSYEQYF
len: 15; v_gene: TRBV19; CDR3aa: CASSPQGAAKNIQYF
len: 16; v_gene: TRBV5-1; CDR3aa: CASSLEGQVGGYGYTF
len: 13; v_gene: TRBV6-1; CDR3aa: CASSDRGPFEAFF
len: 13; v_gene: TRBV5-1; CDR3aa: CASSLLASYEQYF
len: 14; v_gene: TRBV4-3; CDR3aa: CASSQEGGPETQYF
len: 15; v_gene: TRBV9; CDR3aa: CASSVGRQGLYEQYF
len: 15; v_gene: TRBV7-2; CDR3aa: CASSLAQVTAYEQYF
len: 18; v_gene: TRBV5-6; CDR3aa: CASSLGLTGAYSNQPQHF
len: 16; v_gene: TRBV11-2; CDR3aa: CASSLVRGAGTGELFF
len: 16; v_gene: TRBV5-1; CDR3aa: CASRRRLGQANYGYTF
len: 16; v_gene: TRBV30; CDR3aa: CAWNGVAGANTGELFF
len: 15; v_gene: TRBV6-6; CDR3aa: CASSYGGQSTDTQYF
len: 12; v_gene: TRBV30; CDR3aa: CAWSLSSDEQYF
len: 12; v_gene: TRBV6-6; CDR3aa: CASRVAGNTIYF